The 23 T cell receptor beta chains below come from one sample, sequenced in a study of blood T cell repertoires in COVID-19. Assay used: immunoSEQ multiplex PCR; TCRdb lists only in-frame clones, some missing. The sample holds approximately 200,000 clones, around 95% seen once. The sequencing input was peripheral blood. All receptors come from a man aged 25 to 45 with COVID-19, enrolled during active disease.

The CDR3 DNA sequence: TGTGCCAGCAGTGATTCGCAGGGTGACACTGAAGCTTTCTTT. Translation: CASSDSQGDTEAFF. This chain connects TRBV6-4 to TRBJ1-1; TRBD1 might be the D (5 bases). The CDR3 runs 14 residues. Germline CDR1 is MRHNA and CDR2 is SNTAGT. With 3 bases removed from V and 3 bases from J, the gap between germline ends came to 11 bases.

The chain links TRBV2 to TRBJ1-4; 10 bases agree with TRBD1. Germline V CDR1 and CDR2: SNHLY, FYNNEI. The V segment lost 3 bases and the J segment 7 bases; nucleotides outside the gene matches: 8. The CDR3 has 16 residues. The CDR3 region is CASSEMGQGRGEKLFF. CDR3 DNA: TGTGCCAGCAGTGAGATGGGACAGGGGAGGGGTGAAAAACTGTTTTTT.

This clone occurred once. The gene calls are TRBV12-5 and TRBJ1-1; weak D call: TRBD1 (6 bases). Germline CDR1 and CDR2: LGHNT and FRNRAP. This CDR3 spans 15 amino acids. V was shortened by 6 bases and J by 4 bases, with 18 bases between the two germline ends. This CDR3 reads CASGKGGGLGTEAFF. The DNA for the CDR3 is TGTGCTAGTGGGAAAGGGGGGGGCCTGGGCACTGAAGCTTTCTTT.

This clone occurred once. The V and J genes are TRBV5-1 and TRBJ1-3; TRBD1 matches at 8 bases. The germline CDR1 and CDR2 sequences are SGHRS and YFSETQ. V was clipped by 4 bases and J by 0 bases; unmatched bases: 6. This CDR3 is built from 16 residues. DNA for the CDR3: TGCGCCAGCAGCCAAGGACAGGGTGTCTCTGGAAACACCATATATTTT. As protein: CASSQGQGVSGNTIYF.

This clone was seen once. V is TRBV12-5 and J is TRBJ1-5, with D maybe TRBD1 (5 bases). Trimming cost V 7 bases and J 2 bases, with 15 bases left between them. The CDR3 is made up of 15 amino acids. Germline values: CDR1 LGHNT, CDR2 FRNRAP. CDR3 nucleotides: TGTGCTAGTGCCTGGGGGGGAATGGGCAATCAGCCCCAGCATTTT. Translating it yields CASAWGGMGNQPQHF.

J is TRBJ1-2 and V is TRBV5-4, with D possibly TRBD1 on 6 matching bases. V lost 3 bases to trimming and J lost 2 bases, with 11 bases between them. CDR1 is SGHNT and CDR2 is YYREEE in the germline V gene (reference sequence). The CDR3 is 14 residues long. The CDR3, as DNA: TGTGCCAGCAGCTCAGGGGCCCAAAACTATGGCTACACCTTC. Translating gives CASSSGAQNYGYTF.

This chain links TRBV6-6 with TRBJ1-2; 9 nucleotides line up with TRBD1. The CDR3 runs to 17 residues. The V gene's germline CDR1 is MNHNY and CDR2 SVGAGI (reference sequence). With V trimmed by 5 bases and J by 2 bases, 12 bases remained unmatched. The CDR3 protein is CASSPSPTGGANYGYTF. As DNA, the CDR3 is TGTGCCAGCAGTCCCTCCCCGACAGGGGGGGCAAACTATGGCTACACCTTC.

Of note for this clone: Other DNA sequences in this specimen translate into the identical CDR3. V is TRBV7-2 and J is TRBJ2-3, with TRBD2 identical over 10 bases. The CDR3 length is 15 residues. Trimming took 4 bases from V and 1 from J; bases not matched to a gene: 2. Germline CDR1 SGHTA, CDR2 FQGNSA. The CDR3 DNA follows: TGTGCCAGCAGCTCCCTAGCGGGAGGCACAGATACGCAGTATTTT. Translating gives CASSSLAGGTDTQYF.

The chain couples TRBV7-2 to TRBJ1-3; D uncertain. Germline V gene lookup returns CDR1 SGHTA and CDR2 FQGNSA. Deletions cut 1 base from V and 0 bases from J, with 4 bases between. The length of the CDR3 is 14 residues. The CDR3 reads CASSLGSSGNTIYF. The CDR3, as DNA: TGTGCCAGCAGCTTAGGGAGCTCTGGAAACACCATATATTTT.

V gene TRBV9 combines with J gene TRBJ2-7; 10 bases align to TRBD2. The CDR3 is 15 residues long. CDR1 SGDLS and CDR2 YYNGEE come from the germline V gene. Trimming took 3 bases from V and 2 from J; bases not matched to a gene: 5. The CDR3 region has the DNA TGTGCCAGCAGCGCATATAGCGGGGGGACCTACGAGCAGTACTTC. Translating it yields CASSAYSGGTYEQYF.

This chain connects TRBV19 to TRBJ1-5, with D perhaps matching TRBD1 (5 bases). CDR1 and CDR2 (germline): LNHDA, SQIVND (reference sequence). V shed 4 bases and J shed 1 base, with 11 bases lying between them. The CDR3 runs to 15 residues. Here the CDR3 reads CASSRGVGSNQPQHF. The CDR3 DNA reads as TGTGCCAGTAGTAGGGGGGTTGGGAGCAATCAGCCCCAGCATTTT.

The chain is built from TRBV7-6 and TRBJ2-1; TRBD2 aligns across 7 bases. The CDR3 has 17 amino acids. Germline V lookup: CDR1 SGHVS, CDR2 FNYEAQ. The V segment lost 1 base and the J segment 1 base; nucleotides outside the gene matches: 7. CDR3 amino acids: CASSLEAFGGSYNEQFF. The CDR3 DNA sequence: TGTGCCAGCAGCTTAGAGGCGTTCGGGGGGTCCTACAATGAGCAGTTCTTC.

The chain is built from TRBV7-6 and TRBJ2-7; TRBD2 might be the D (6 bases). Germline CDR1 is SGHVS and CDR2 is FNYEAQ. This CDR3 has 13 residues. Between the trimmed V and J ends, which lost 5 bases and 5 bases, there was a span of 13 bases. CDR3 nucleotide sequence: TGTGCCAGCAGCATGACTCGGAGGGACGAGCAGTACTTC. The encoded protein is CASSMTRRDEQYF.

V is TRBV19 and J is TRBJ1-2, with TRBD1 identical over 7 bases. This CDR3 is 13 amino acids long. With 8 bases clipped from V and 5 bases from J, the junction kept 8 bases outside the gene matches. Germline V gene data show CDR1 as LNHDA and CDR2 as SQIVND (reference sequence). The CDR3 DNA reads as TGTGCCAGTGGGACAGACATGGGGTATGGCTACACCTTC. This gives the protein CASGTDMGYGYTF. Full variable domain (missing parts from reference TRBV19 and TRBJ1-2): DGGITQSPKYLFRKEGQNVTLSCEQNLNHDAMYWYRQDPGQGLRLIYYSQIVNDFQKGDIAEGYSVSREKKESFPLTVTSAQKNPTAFYLCASGTDMGYGYTFGSGTRLTVV.

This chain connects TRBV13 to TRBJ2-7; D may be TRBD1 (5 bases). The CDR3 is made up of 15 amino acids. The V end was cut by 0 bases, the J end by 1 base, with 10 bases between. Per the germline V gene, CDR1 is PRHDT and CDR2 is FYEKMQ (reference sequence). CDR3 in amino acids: CASSLGQGPSYEQYF. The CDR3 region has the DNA TGTGCCAGCAGCTTAGGGCAGGGCCCTTCCTACGAGCAGTACTTC. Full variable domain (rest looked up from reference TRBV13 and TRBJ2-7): AAGVIQSPRHLIKEKRETATLKCYPIPRHDTVYWYQQGPGQDPQFLISFYEKMQSDKGSIPDRFSAQQFSDYHSELNMSSLELGDSALYFCASSLGQGPSYEQYFGPGTRLTVT.

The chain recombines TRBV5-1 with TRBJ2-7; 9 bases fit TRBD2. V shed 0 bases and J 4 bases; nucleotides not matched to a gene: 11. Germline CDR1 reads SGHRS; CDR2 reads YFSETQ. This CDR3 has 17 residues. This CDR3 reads CASSLELSGGSVYEQYF. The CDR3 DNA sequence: TGCGCCAGCAGCTTGGAACTTAGCGGGGGCTCCGTATACGAGCAGTACTTC. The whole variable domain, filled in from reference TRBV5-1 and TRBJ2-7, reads KAGVTQTPRYLIKTRGQQVTLSCSPISGHRSVSWYQQTPGQGLQFLFEYFSETQRNKGNFPGRFSGRQFSNSRSEMNVSTLELGDSALYLCASSLELSGGSVYEQYFGPGTRLTVT.

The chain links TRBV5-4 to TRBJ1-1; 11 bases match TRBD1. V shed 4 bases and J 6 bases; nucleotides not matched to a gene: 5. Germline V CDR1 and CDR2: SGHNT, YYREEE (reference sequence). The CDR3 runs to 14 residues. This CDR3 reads CASSRGQGASEAFF. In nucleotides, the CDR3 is TGTGCCAGCAGCCGCGGACAGGGGGCCTCTGAAGCTTTCTTT.

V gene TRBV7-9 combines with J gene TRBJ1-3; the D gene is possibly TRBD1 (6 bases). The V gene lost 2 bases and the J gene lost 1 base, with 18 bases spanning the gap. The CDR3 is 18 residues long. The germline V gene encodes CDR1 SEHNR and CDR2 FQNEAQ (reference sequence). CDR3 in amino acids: CASSLLGEQGISGNTIYF. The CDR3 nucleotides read TGTGCCAGCAGCTTATTAGGTGAACAGGGAATTTCTGGAAACACCATATATTTT.

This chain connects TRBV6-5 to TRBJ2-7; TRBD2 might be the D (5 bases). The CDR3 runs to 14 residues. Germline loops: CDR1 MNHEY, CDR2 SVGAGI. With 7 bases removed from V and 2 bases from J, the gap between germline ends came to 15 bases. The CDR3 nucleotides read TGTGCCAGCAAACTAGGGCAGGTTCCCTACGAGCAGTACTTC. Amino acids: CASKLGQVPYEQYF.

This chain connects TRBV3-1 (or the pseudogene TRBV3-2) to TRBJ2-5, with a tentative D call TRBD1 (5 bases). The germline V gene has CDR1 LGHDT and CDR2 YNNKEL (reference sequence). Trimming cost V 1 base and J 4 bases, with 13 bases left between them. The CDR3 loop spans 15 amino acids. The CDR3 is CASSQGAGQAETQYF. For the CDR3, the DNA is TGTGCCAGCAGCCAAGGGGCAGGGCAGGCAGAGACCCAGTACTTC.

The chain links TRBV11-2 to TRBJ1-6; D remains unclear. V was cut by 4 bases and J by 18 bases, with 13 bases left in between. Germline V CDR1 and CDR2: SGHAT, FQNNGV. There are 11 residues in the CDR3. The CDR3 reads CASSSGLEPHF. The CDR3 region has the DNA TGTGCCAGCAGCTCAGGCCTGGAACCCCACTTT.

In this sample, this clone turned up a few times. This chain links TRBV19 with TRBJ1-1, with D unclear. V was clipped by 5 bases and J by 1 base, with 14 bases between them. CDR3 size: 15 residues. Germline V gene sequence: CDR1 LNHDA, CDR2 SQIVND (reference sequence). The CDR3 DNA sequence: TGTGCCAGTAGTGACGGGAGGATTGGGAACACTGAAGCTTTCTTT. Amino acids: CASSDGRIGNTEAFF.

The CDR3 DNA reads TGTGCCAGCAGCCAAGACAGACAGGCAGGAGGACTTCAAGAGACCCAGTACTTC. Its protein product is CASSQDRQAGGLQETQYF. V gene TRBV3-1 (or the pseudogene TRBV3-2) combines with J gene TRBJ2-5, with a weak D call TRBD1 (6 bases). Trimming removed 0 bases from V and 2 bases from J, with 19 bases in between. The CDR3 is made up of 18 amino acids. Germline CDR1 and CDR2: LGHDT and YNNKEL (reference sequence).